The sequence of this T cell receptor (beta chain) was determined in a study of shared clonotypes between healthy human individuals. Overall study context: Each donor contributed plates that comprised three CD4 naive, three CD4 memory, two CD8 naive and one CD8 memory. Study-level results: Sampling covered nothing but blood. Tissue TCR repertoires likely differ from those found in blood. It was observed that roughly 5.1% of naive CD4 clonotypes were shared across a handful of donors.

Roughly 200 ng DNA, 25,000 to 35,000 T cell genomes, went into each sorted-subset replicate PCR. Only in-frame clones appear in the TCRdb table, and some are missing; sequencing was by immunoSEQ multiplex PCR. The sample has around 2.1 million clones, about 92% seen once. CD8 cells regarded as naive lacked CD45RO, were positively chosen for CCR7, and omitted terminally differentiated effector memory CD45RA+ cells. This CDR3 contains 15 residues. Germline V gene data show CDR1 as SGDLS and CDR2 as YYNGEE. Trimming took off 0 bases at V and 2 bases at J, with 12 bases between the two ends. Comments on this clone: Its antigen is still unknown.

This TCR was sampled from a man between 18 and 35 years old in good health. Some clones in this sample may be carry-over from other donors' samples. The V gene is TRBV9, the J gene TRBJ2-7; no reliable D call. The specimen sequenced was naive CD8+ T cells from PBMCs. This CDR3 reads CASSVGRIPTYEQYF. The CDR3 nucleotides are TGTGCCAGCAGCGTAGGTAGGATACCAACCTACGAGCAGTACTTC.